Shown below are 14 T cell receptor beta chains from a single sample sequenced in a study of T cells after yellow fever vaccination. TCRdb reprocessed the 5' RACE reads with MiXCR, giving one entry per CDR3 protein. Here the sample spans fewer than 85,000 distinct CDR3 sequences, over 7.5% being singletons. The sample was CD8+ T cells sorted from PBMCs, taken on the day of the yellow fever booster vaccination. Source of these receptors: a man younger than 40 who received the YFV17D yellow fever vaccine.

The genes are TRBV4-2 and TRBJ2-1; D is unresolved. This CDR3 comprises 13 residues. From germline, CDR1 is LGHNA and CDR2 YNFKEQ. The V end was cut by 10 bases, the J end by 7 bases, with 17 bases between. The chain's CDR3 is CAMGPRVYNEQFF. Here the CDR3 DNA reads TGTGCCATGGGCCCAAGAGTTTATAATGAGCAGTTCTTC.

This clonotype was seen at least ten times. CDR3 region: CASSLTGSSYNEQFF. The CDR3 nucleotides read TGCGCCAGCAGCTTGACGGGAAGCTCCTACAATGAGCAGTTCTTC. V is TRBV5-1 and J is TRBJ2-1; D is perhaps TRBD2 (5 bases). The CDR3 is 15 amino acids. From germline, CDR1 is SGHRS and CDR2 YFSETQ. V was pared by 1 base and J by 0 bases, with 8 bases between.

The V call is TRBV28, the J call TRBJ2-5; D is tentatively TRBD1 or TRBD2 (5 bases each). V was shortened by 3 bases and J by 5 bases, with 16 bases between the two germline ends. Germline CDR1 is MDHEN and CDR2 is SYDVKM. The CDR3 totals 15 residues. CDR3 in amino acids: CASSFEGPGRETQYF. CDR3 coding DNA: TGTGCCAGCAGTTTTGAGGGCCCGGGACGGGAGACCCAGTACTTC.

In this sample, this clonotype turned up a few times. The rearrangement uses TRBV6-1 and TRBJ2-5, with TRBD1 as a possible D gene (5 bases). This CDR3 region has 13 residues. From germline, CDR1 is MNHNS and CDR2 SASEGT. The ends were cut back, 2 bases at V and 5 bases at J, with 9 bases in the middle. CDR3 in amino acids: CASSEPGLETQYF. The CDR3 region has the DNA TGTGCCAGCAGTGAACCAGGGCTGGAGACCCAGTACTTC.

This clonotype was picked up many times. The chain links TRBV7-9 to TRBJ1-2; D remains ambiguous. CDR1 SEHNR and CDR2 FQNEAQ come from the germline V gene (reference sequence). V dropped 2 bases and J dropped 2 bases, with 9 bases sitting between them. The CDR3 covers 14 residues. The CDR3 sequence: CASSLSPANYGYTF. In DNA, the CDR3 is TGTGCCAGCAGCTTATCCCCAGCCAACTATGGCTACACCTTC.

This clonotype came up a few times. The V gene is TRBV3-1, the J gene TRBJ2-3; D is perhaps TRBD2 (6 bases). Trimming cost V 8 bases and J 2 bases, with 17 bases left between them. The CDR3 length is 15 residues. Germline V lookup: CDR1 LGHDT, CDR2 YNNKEL (reference sequence). Here the CDR3 DNA reads TGTGCCAGCGGCGAGGGACTCCTCTCCACAGATACGCAGTATTTT. As protein: CASGEGLLSTDTQYF.

This clonotype was seen at least ten times. The chain uses TRBV29-1 and TRBJ2-5; perhaps TRBD1 as D (6 bases). Germline V gives CDR1 SQVTM, CDR2 ANQGSEA. The CDR3 is 12 residues long. V gave up 4 bases and J gave up 5 bases, with 11 bases separating them. Here the CDR3 DNA reads TGCAGCGTTGCAGGGGCAACGGAGACCCAGTACTTC. It encodes CSVAGATETQYF.

This clonotype was counted between two and nine times. The V and J genes are TRBV7-8 and TRBJ2-5; 13 nucleotides agree with TRBD2. V was clipped by 1 base and J by 2 bases; unmatched bases: 10. The CDR3 length is 19 residues. Germline CDR1 and CDR2: SGHVS and FQNEAQ. The CDR3 is CASSLGRGLAGVIQETQYF. The CDR3 nucleotides read TGTGCCAGCAGCTTAGGTAGAGGACTAGCGGGAGTTATTCAAGAGACCCAGTACTTC.

The chain couples TRBV6-5 to TRBJ2-7, with D unresolved. The CDR3 consists of 13 residues. Per germline, CDR1 MNHEY and CDR2 SVGAGI. Trimming removed 0 bases at V and 6 bases at J, with 9 bases between. CDR3: CASSYSEGLEQYF. CDR3 DNA: TGTGCCAGCAGTTACTCGGAAGGCCTCGAGCAGTACTTC.

This clonotype turned up a few times. This chain joins TRBV19 and TRBJ2-5; no definite D call. The germline V gene has CDR1 LNHDA and CDR2 SQIVND (reference sequence). The CDR3 is 15 residues long. V lost 3 bases and J 0 bases, leaving 11 bases between the germline ends. CDR3 loop: CASSITAGYQETQYF. DNA for the CDR3: TGTGCCAGTAGTATCACCGCCGGGTACCAAGAGACCCAGTACTTC.

This clonotype was observed a handful of times. The chain links TRBV12-3 or TRBV12-4 to TRBJ1-2, with TRBD1 matching 7 bases. The CDR3 spans 17 residues. V was clipped by 10 bases and J by 0 bases; unmatched bases: 17. The DNA of the CDR3 is TGTGCCATCCAAGTCGTCAACGCCGGGACAGCTAACTATGGCTACACCTTC. It codes for CAIQVVNAGTANYGYTF.

This clonotype was observed at least ten times. The V gene is TRBV5-1, the J gene TRBJ1-1; D remains ambiguous. Trimming took 3 bases from V and 6 from J, leaving 15 bases between them. This CDR3 is 14 amino acids long. Germline V gene sequence: CDR1 SGHRS, CDR2 YFSETQ. CDR3 bases: TGCGCCAGCAGCTGGACTGTTGGGAATCCTGAAGCTTTCTTT. This gives the protein CASSWTVGNPEAFF.

In its sample, this clonotype was seen a few times. The chain is built from TRBV21-1 and TRBJ2-1. TRBV21-1 is an annotated pseudogene. The CDR3 has 17 amino acids. CDR3 coding DNA: TGTGCCAGCAGCACCATATCTAGGATAGGTGGCTACAATGAGCAGTTCTTC. It specifies CASSTISRIGGYNEQFF.

This clonotype was picked up many times. The rearrangement links TRBV18 to TRBJ2-1; perhaps TRBD2 as D (6 bases). Between the trimmed V and J ends, which lost 2 bases and 4 bases, there was a span of 9 bases. Germline CDR1 reads KGHSH; CDR2 reads LQKENI. The CDR3 is 14 amino acids. For the CDR3, the DNA is TGTGCCAGCTCACCAGCTAGCGCATACAATGAGCAGTTCTTC. This sequence encodes CASSPASAYNEQFF.